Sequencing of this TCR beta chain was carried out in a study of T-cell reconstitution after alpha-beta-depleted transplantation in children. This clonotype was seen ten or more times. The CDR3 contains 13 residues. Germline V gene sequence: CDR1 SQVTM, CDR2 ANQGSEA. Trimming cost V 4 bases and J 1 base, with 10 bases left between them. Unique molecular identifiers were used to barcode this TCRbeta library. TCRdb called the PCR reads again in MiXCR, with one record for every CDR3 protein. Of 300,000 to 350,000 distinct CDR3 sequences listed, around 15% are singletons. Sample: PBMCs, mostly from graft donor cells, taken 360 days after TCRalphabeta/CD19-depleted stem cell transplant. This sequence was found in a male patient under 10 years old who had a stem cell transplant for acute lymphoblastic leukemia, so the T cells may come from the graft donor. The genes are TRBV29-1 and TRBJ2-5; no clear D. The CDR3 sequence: CSVAPRFQETQYF. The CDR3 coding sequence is TGCAGCGTTGCCCCCCGATTCCAAGAGACCCAGTACTTC.